Below are 29 T cell receptor beta chains sequenced from a single sample in a study of blood T cell repertoires in COVID-19. The protocol was immunoSEQ multiplex PCR, while the TCRdb copy is restricted to in-frame clones and leaves out a portion. The profile shows 130,000 to 150,000 clones, roughly four fifths of them singletons. Sequencing was done on a sample of peripheral blood. Receptors were obtained from a human donor with acute or convalescent COVID-19. The donor label of this sample is uncertain.

This chain connects TRBV15 to TRBJ2-3; D gene unclear. Per germline, CDR1 LNHNV and CDR2 YYDKDF (reference sequence). CDR3 size: 15 residues. The germline V and J ends were trimmed by 0 bases and 3 bases, with 10 bases remaining between them. The CDR3 spells CATSRDPLETDTQYF. In nucleotides, the CDR3 is TGTGCCACCAGCAGAGATCCGCTAGAGACAGATACGCAGTATTTT.

The chain joins TRBV7-9 to TRBJ1-1; the D is unclear. The germline gives CDR1 SEHNR, CDR2 FQNEAQ (reference sequence). Deletions cut 10 bases from V and 1 base from J, with 13 bases between. This CDR3 has 13 residues. The CDR3 nucleotides read TGTGCCACTTCGGGGAGTTCGAACACTGAAGCTTTCTTT. Encoded protein: CATSGSSNTEAFF.

J is TRBJ1-6 and V is TRBV7-9; TRBD1 might be the D (5 bases). Germline CDR1 and CDR2: SEHNR and FQNEAQ (reference sequence). V lost 1 base and J lost 10, with 14 bases in between. There are 15 residues in the CDR3. CDR3 residues: CASSLVGGDGSPLHF. DNA for the CDR3: TGTGCCAGCAGCTTAGTGGGAGGGGATGGATCACCCCTCCACTTT.

Here the CDR3 reads CASSQKRDRGEQFF. CDR3 coding DNA: TGTGCCAGCAGCCAAAAAAGGGACAGAGGGGAGCAGTTCTTC. V usage is TRBV3-1 (or the pseudogene TRBV3-2) and J usage is TRBJ2-1; 7 positions agree with TRBD1. Germline values: CDR1 LGHDT, CDR2 YNNKEL (reference sequence). The CDR3 consists of 14 residues. The V gene end was trimmed by 2 bases and the J gene end by 10 bases; junction bases not matched to a gene: 8.

This chain uses TRBV7-9 with TRBJ1-3; 10 bases align to TRBD1. Trimming cost V 5 bases and J 9 bases; bases outside gene matches: 16. The CDR3 runs 17 residues. The V gene's germline CDR1 is SEHNR and CDR2 FQNEAQ (reference sequence). The CDR3 protein is CASSLLRQGAILSTIYF. DNA of the CDR3: TGTGCCAGCAGCCTTCTCAGACAGGGGGCTATTTTAAGCACCATATATTTT.

This clone was seen repeatedly, ten times or more. This chain joins TRBV6-2 or TRBV6-3 and TRBJ1-2; a possible D gene is TRBD1 (6 bases). The V end was cut by 2 bases, the J end by 6 bases, with 10 bases between. In germline, CDR1 is MNHEY, CDR2 SVGEGT. The CDR3 has 13 residues. The chain's CDR3 is CASSYMGADGYTF. As DNA, the CDR3 is TGTGCCAGCAGTTACATGGGGGCGGATGGCTACACCTTC.

Remarks on this clone: At one of its ends the junction is not consistent with the germline gene, which may arise from a read error. The sample holds other DNA sequences that translate to the same CDR3. V usage is TRBV15 and J usage is TRBJ1-5; tentatively, D is TRBD1 (6 bases). The CDR3 extends over 16 amino acids. Per the germline V gene, CDR1 is LNHNV and CDR2 is YYDKDF (reference sequence). CDR3 nucleotide sequence: TGTGCCACCAGCCGAGATGGGGGGGCAGGGAATCAGCCCCAGCATTTT. As protein: CATSRDGGAGNQPQHF.

The chain carries TRBV5-5 and TRBJ1-2; 8 bases align to TRBD1. Germline CDR1 SGHKS, CDR2 YYEKEE (reference sequence). This CDR3 has 15 residues. V lost 1 base, J lost 4 bases, and 6 bases stayed unmatched. The CDR3 DNA reads as TGTGCCAGCAGCTTGAGGGGACAGGTGAGCTATGGCTACACCTTC. This gives the protein CASSLRGQVSYGYTF.

The chain recombines TRBV19 with TRBJ1-4; D remains ambiguous. V dropped 8 bases and J dropped 2 bases, with 9 bases sitting between them. CDR1 and CDR2 from the germline V gene are LNHDA and SQIVND (reference sequence). The CDR3 extends over 13 amino acids. CDR3 bases: TGTGCCAGTCGAGTACGGACTAATGAAAAACTGTTTTTT. It translates to CASRVRTNEKLFF.

This clone was seen a handful of times. The chain links TRBV7-9 to TRBJ1-2; D is unresolved. V was cut by 4 bases and J by 4 bases, with 13 bases left in between. The CDR3 has 14 amino acids. Germline assignment: CDR1 SEHNR and CDR2 FQNEAQ (reference sequence). The CDR3 sequence: CASSSPVRGYGYTF. DNA for the CDR3: TGTGCCAGCAGCTCCCCGGTGAGAGGCTATGGCTACACCTTC.

V usage is TRBV10-3 and J usage is TRBJ1-1, with a tentative D call TRBD1 (6 bases). The CDR3 loop spans 14 amino acids. Germline V lookup: CDR1 ENHRY, CDR2 SYGVKD. V lost 5 bases, J lost 3 bases, and 13 bases lay in between. The CDR3 DNA follows: TGTGCCATCAGTCTCAGGGGCTGGGACACTGAAGCTTTCTTT. Translating it yields CAISLRGWDTEAFF.

The chain links TRBV7-8 to TRBJ1-2, with 10 nucleotides matching TRBD1. Germline assignment: CDR1 SGHVS and CDR2 FQNEAQ. Trimming removed 3 bases from V and 3 bases from J; junction bases left unmatched: 4. The CDR3 length is 15 residues. The CDR3 DNA follows: TGTGCCAGCAGCTTCGTGACAGGGGGCGACTATGGCTACACCTTC. This gives the protein CASSFVTGGDYGYTF.

The sample holds one count of this clone. The chain is built from TRBV30 and TRBJ1-1; TRBD1 aligns across 7 bases. The V gene end was trimmed by 1 base and the J gene end by 4 bases; junction bases not matched to a gene: 0. This CDR3 comprises 12 residues. Germline lookup yields CDR1 GTSNPN and CDR2 SVGIG (reference sequence). The CDR3 DNA follows: TGTGCCTGGAGTGCAGGGGGCACTGAAGCTTTCTTT. The encoded protein is CAWSAGGTEAFF.

The chain recombines TRBV6-5 with TRBJ1-6; 9 bases agree with TRBD1. CDR1 MNHEY and CDR2 SVGAGI come from the germline V gene. This CDR3 region has 15 residues. The ends lost 4 bases at V and 8 bases at J; junction bases unmatched: 6. The CDR3 DNA follows: TGTGCCAGCAGTTCCCCGGGACAGGGCTATTCACCCCTCCACTTT. Its protein is CASSSPGQGYSPLHF.

This clone has a single count. The chain employs TRBV14 and TRBJ2-2; the D gene is possibly TRBD1 (6 bases). Per the germline V gene, CDR1 is SGHDN and CDR2 is FVKESK. The CDR3 runs to 13 residues. Between the trimmed V and J ends, which lost 4 bases and 5 bases, there was a span of 8 bases. The CDR3 DNA reads TGTGCCAGCAGCCCAACAGGGACCGGGGAGCTGTTTTTT. This sequence encodes CASSPTGTGELFF. Complete variable domain (other parts from reference TRBV14 and TRBJ2-2): EAGVTQFPSHSVIEKGQTVTLRCDPISGHDNLYWYRRVMGKEIKFLLHFVKESKQDESGMPNNRFLAERTGGTYSTLKVQPAELEDSGVYFCASSPTGTGELFFGEGSRLTVL.

J is TRBJ2-5 and V is TRBV9; D gene unclear. CDR1 is SGDLS, CDR2 YYNGEE, per germline. Trimming stripped 7 bases from V and 2 bases from J, with 12 bases between. The CDR3 runs 13 residues. The CDR3 region is CASAVAPQETQYF. In DNA form, the CDR3 reads TGTGCCAGCGCCGTGGCACCTCAAGAGACCCAGTACTTC.

The V call is TRBV7-3, the J call TRBJ1-1; possible D gene TRBD1, 5 bases. In germline, CDR1 is SGHTA, CDR2 FQGTGA. Trimming removed 5 bases from V and 1 base from J, with 11 bases in between. The CDR3 loop spans 14 amino acids. CDR3 in DNA: TGTGCCAGCAGCCCCTACGGGGGGAACACTGAAGCTTTCTTT. It translates to CASSPYGGNTEAFF.

The chain links TRBV27 to TRBJ2-2, with 11 bases aligning to TRBD1. This CDR3 comprises 16 residues. Trimming cost V 5 bases and J 3 bases; bases outside gene matches: 5. Germline V lookup: CDR1 MNHEY, CDR2 SMNVEV (reference sequence). CDR3 sequence: CASSPWTGGYTGELFF. The CDR3 bases are TGTGCCAGCAGTCCATGGACAGGGGGCTACACCGGGGAGCTGTTTTTT.

The chain joins TRBV29-1 to TRBJ2-1; D possibly corresponds to TRBD1 (5 bases). Germline V lookup: CDR1 SQVTM, CDR2 ANQGSEA. Trimming pared 5 bases from V and 7 bases from J, leaving 15 bases between. This CDR3 comprises 13 residues. As DNA, the CDR3 is TGCAGCGTTCGGCAGGGCAACTGGAATGAGCAGTTCTTC. Encoded protein: CSVRQGNWNEQFF.

This sequence joins TRBV13 and TRBJ2-2; D perhaps matches TRBD1 (5 bases). The CDR3 covers 13 residues. Per germline, CDR1 PRHDT and CDR2 FYEKMQ (reference sequence). V shed 7 bases and J shed 5 bases, with 11 bases lying between them. The CDR3 bases are TGTGCCAGCAACCCCCAGGGAACCGGGGAGCTGTTTTTT. Translating it yields CASNPQGTGELFF.

J is TRBJ1-5 and V is TRBV24-1; no clear D gene. Trimming stripped 5 bases from V and 0 bases from J, with 7 bases between. The CDR3 loop spans 14 amino acids. Per germline, CDR1 KGHDR and CDR2 SFDVKD. CDR3 in DNA: TGTGCCACCAGTGGACAAAATAGCAATCAGCCCCAGCATTTT. This sequence encodes CATSGQNSNQPQHF.

The chain combines TRBV15 with TRBJ2-5, with a tentative D call TRBD1 (5 bases). This CDR3 has 15 residues. Trimming removed 5 bases from V and 4 bases from J, with 17 bases in between. Looked up from germline, CDR1 is LNHNV and CDR2 is YYDKDF (reference sequence). CDR3 residues: CATSPNPATGETQYF. The CDR3, as DNA: TGTGCCACCAGCCCTAATCCGGCCACAGGAGAGACCCAGTACTTC.

Only one count was recorded for this clone. V usage is TRBV12-3 or TRBV12-4 and J usage is TRBJ1-3, with D unclear. Trimming removed 6 bases from V and 0 bases from J, with 6 bases in between. CDR3 length equals 13 residues. DNA of the CDR3: TGTGCCAGCAGGTGGAGCTCTGGAAACACCATATATTTT. Translated: CASRWSSGNTIYF.

This clone showed up just a few times. The chain carries TRBV5-4 and TRBJ1-2; a weak D match, TRBD1 (6 bases). The CDR3 loop spans 15 amino acids. CDR1 SGHNT and CDR2 YYREEE come from the germline V gene (reference sequence). V was shortened by 3 bases and J by 3 bases, with 15 bases between the two germline ends. The CDR3 sequence is CASSSPRTADYGYTF. CDR3 nucleotides: TGTGCCAGCAGCTCGCCCCGGACAGCGGACTATGGCTACACCTTC.

This chain connects TRBV18 to TRBJ1-3, with TRBD1 identical over 7 bases. The V gene's germline CDR1 is KGHSH and CDR2 LQKENI. J gave up 6 bases and V 3 bases, and 5 bases lay outside the gene matches. CDR3 length: 14 amino acids. The CDR3 bases are TGTGCCAGCTCACCGAGGGACAGCCCAAACACCATATATTTT. Amino acids: CASSPRDSPNTIYF. The variable domain in full, with the rest retrieved from reference TRBV18 and TRBJ1-3, is NAGVMQNPRHLVRRRGQEARLRCSPMKGHSHVYWYRQLPEEGLKFMVYLQKENIIDESGMPKERFSAEFPKEGPSILRIQQVVRGDSAAYFCASSPRDSPNTIYFGEGSWLTVV.

The J gene is TRBJ1-2, the V gene TRBV2, with D possibly being TRBD1 (6 bases). This CDR3 spans 13 amino acids. V was pared by 4 bases and J by 7 bases, with 13 bases between. In germline, CDR1 is SNHLY, CDR2 FYNNEI. This CDR3 reads CASSASGVAGYTF. As DNA, the CDR3 is TGTGCCAGCAGTGCTTCAGGGGTCGCTGGCTACACCTTC. The full variable domain, with the rest looked up from reference TRBV2 and TRBJ1-2, is EPEVTQTPSHQVTQMGQEVILRCVPISNHLYFYWYRQILGQKVEFLVSFYNNEISEKSEIFDDQFSVERPDGSNFTLKIRSTKLEDSAMYFCASSASGVAGYTFGSGTRLTVV.

The chain couples TRBV5-1 to TRBJ1-3; TRBD1 is a possible D gene (5 bases). The CDR3 extends over 15 amino acids. V was trimmed by 4 bases and J by 2 bases, leaving 13 bases between them. Germline assignment: CDR1 SGHRS and CDR2 YFSETQ. CDR3: CASSLGLPPGNTIYF. The CDR3 DNA reads TGCGCCAGCAGCCTGGGGCTTCCTCCTGGAAACACCATATATTTT. The full variable domain, completed using reference TRBV5-1 and TRBJ1-3, is KAGVTQTPRYLIKTRGQQVTLSCSPISGHRSVSWYQQTPGQGLQFLFEYFSETQRNKGNFPGRFSGRQFSNSRSEMNVSTLELGDSALYLCASSLGLPPGNTIYFGEGSWLTVV.

This chain connects TRBV5-1 to TRBJ2-3, with 10 bases fitting TRBD2. This CDR3 is 16 amino acids long. Germline V gene lookup returns CDR1 SGHRS and CDR2 YFSETQ. With 3 bases clipped from V and 1 base from J, the junction kept 5 bases outside the gene matches. The CDR3 protein is CASSSGTSARTDTQYF. The CDR3 DNA reads as TGCGCCAGCAGCTCCGGGACTAGCGCCCGCACAGATACGCAGTATTTT.

The chain uses TRBV9 and TRBJ2-2, with a weak D call TRBD2 (5 bases). This CDR3 is built from 14 residues. Germline CDR1 and CDR2: SGDLS and YYNGEE. Deletions cut 3 bases from V and 4 bases from J, with 10 bases between. CDR3 coding DNA: TGTGCCAGCAGCGAGGAGCGGCGCACCGGGGAGCTGTTTTTT. It yields the protein CASSEERRTGELFF. Looking up the rest from reference TRBV9 and TRBJ2-2 gives the full variable domain: DSGVTQTPKHLITATGQRVTLRCSPRSGDLSVYWYQQSLDQGLQFLIQYYNGEERAKGNILERFSAQQFPDLHSELNLSSLELGDSALYFCASSEERRTGELFFGEGSRLTVL.